Ten or more counts support the clone carrying this T cell receptor (beta chain). A TCRbeta library incorporating unique molecular identifiers was prepared. Each CDR3 protein gets one entry after TCRdb re-called the PCR reads with MiXCR. The sample carries approximately 650,000 distinct CDR3 sequences, less than 15% recorded once. The record originates from a study of T-cell reconstitution after alpha-beta-depleted transplantation in children. CDR1 ENHRY and CDR2 SYGVKD come from the germline V gene. The CDR3 runs to 14 residues. Trimming cost V 8 bases and J 3 bases, with 13 bases left between them. The starting material was PBMCs, obtained before TCRalphabeta/CD19-depleted stem cell transplant. The chain recombines TRBV10-3 with TRBJ1-4, with a possible D match to TRBD1 (5 bases). The TCR sequence derives from a girl between 2 and 10 years old with congenital amegakaryocytic thrombocytopenia, due to receive a stem cell transplant. This CDR3 is CAIGAGGSNEKLFF. CDR3 coding DNA: TGTGCCATCGGGGCGGGCGGTTCTAATGAAAAACTGTTTTTT.